What follows are 28 T cell receptor beta chains derived from one specimen sequenced in a study of human CD8 memory T cell subsets. Exhausted-like traits marked the TPEX cells, which were CCR7+ PD-1+ TIGIT+ early memory CD8+ T cells. TCR beta was sequenced from UMI-tagged 5' RACE libraries. Reprocessing the 5' RACE reads, TCRdb reports a single entry for every CDR3 protein and omits DNA. The sample table sets out about 6,500 distinct CDR3 sequences. Source material: CD8+ T cells from PBMCs. The origin of the receptors is a human donor in good health.

The rearrangement links TRBV5-6 to TRBJ2-4; TCRdb's D gene call, TRBD1, goes unchecked for lack of DNA. The CDR3 loop spans 15 amino acids. CDR1 is SGHDT and CDR2 is YYEEEE in the germline V gene. The CDR3 spells CASRLGHSAKNIQYF.

This chain links TRBV20-1 with TRBJ2-3; lacking DNA, the TRBD1 call made by TCRdb goes unchecked. Per germline, CDR1 DFQATT and CDR2 SNEGSKA (reference sequence). The CDR3 has 15 amino acids. This chain's CDR3 is CSASVPMGAGDTQYF.

The chain has TRBV19 and TRBJ2-1. Germline assignment: CDR1 LNHDA and CDR2 SQIVND (reference sequence). The CDR3 is 14 residues long. The CDR3 reads CASSIGGDYNEQFF.

CDR3 protein: CSVGGSSYNEQFF. The chain has TRBV29-1 and TRBJ2-1. The length of the CDR3 is 13 residues. Germline V gene lookup returns CDR1 SQVTM and CDR2 ANQGSEA.

The chain recombines TRBV7-9 with TRBJ1-1; absent DNA, TCRdb's TRBD1 call cannot be checked. Germline V lookup: CDR1 SEHNR, CDR2 FQNEAQ (reference sequence). The CDR3 length is 13 residues. CDR3: CASSSLGHLEAFF.

The CDR3 here is CASSYPEQGQETQYF. This chain uses TRBV6-6 with TRBJ2-5; TCRdb picks TRBD1, but there is no DNA to check that call. The germline gives CDR1 MNHNY, CDR2 SVGAGI (reference sequence). The CDR3 runs to 15 residues.

CDR3 amino acids: CASSVGGDAEKLFF. The genes are TRBV9 and TRBJ1-4; TCRdb picks TRBD1, but there is no DNA to check that call. The CDR3 covers 14 residues. Germline assignment: CDR1 SGDLS and CDR2 YYNGEE.

The chain employs TRBV15 and TRBJ1-2; the D gene TCRdb calls, TRBD1, cannot be checked with no DNA. Germline assignment: CDR1 LNHNV and CDR2 YYDKDF (reference sequence). The CDR3 consists of 19 residues. This CDR3 is CATSSVPIFITGAIYGYTF.

The V and J genes are TRBV7-9 and TRBJ1-1. The CDR3 totals 11 residues. Germline-derived CDR1 and CDR2 are SEHNR and FQNEAQ (reference sequence). The CDR3 sequence is CASSYGDEAFF.

This clonotype counts as medium-sized by frequency. This chain uses TRBV9 with TRBJ2-1; the D call of TRBD2 rests on TCRdb alone, since no DNA is present to check it. This CDR3 region has 14 residues. Germline values: CDR1 SGDLS, CDR2 YYNGEE. The CDR3 is CASSPPGGPYEQFF. The full variable domain, with the rest looked up from reference TRBV9 and TRBJ2-1, is DSGVTQTPKHLITATGQRVTLRCSPRSGDLSVYWYQQSLDQGLQFLIQYYNGEERAKGNILERFSAQQFPDLHSELNLSSLELGDSALYFCASSPPGGPYEQFFGPGTRLTVL.

This rearrangement joins TRBV4-2 to TRBJ2-1. This CDR3 is built from 15 residues. Germline CDR1 and CDR2: LGHNA and YNFKEQ. CDR3 in amino acids: CASSQDRTAYNEQFF.

CDR3 sequence: CASSSTPGQGTGANVLTF. This chain connects TRBV7-6 to TRBJ2-6; TCRdb's D call, TRBD1, is unchecked because there is no DNA. The CDR3 length is 18 residues. Germline V gene data show CDR1 as SGHVS and CDR2 as FNYEAQ.

Its frequency marks this clonotype as medium-sized. The chain recombines TRBV27 with TRBJ2-1; without DNA, the TCRdb call of TRBD2 cannot be checked. From germline, CDR1 is MNHEY and CDR2 SMNVEV (reference sequence). The CDR3 is 15 residues long. The CDR3 loop reads CASSPTSGVYNEQFF.

The chain has TRBV28 and TRBJ1-2; the D call of TRBD1 rests on TCRdb alone, since no DNA is present to check it. The germline V gene has CDR1 MDHEN and CDR2 SYDVKM. The CDR3 totals 13 residues. CDR3 sequence reads: CASLPGQGYGYTF.

This chain uses TRBV29-1 with TRBJ1-2; TCRdb names TRBD1, which stays unverified in the absence of DNA. Germline CDR1 reads SQVTM; CDR2 reads ANQGSEA. This CDR3 is built from 13 residues. This chain's CDR3 is CSVPSGQSYGYTF.

The V call is TRBV19, the J call TRBJ2-5. CDR3 length: 15 residues. Germline CDR1 reads LNHDA; CDR2 reads SQIVND (reference sequence). This CDR3 is CASSNQPWSQETQYF.

The chain has TRBV9 and TRBJ2-7; TCRdb reports TRBD1, a call that lacks DNA to check it against. This CDR3 contains 14 residues. The germline V gene has CDR1 SGDLS and CDR2 YYNGEE. CDR3 region: CASSPGTASGEQYF.

V gene TRBV28 combines with J gene TRBJ2-7; absent DNA, TCRdb's TRBD1 call cannot be checked. Germline V lookup: CDR1 MDHEN, CDR2 SYDVKM. There are 15 residues in the CDR3. The CDR3 here is CASSLLGTGLYEQYF.

This chain connects TRBV5-1 to TRBJ2-7. Per germline, CDR1 SGHRS and CDR2 YFSETQ. This CDR3 comprises 15 residues. The CDR3 loop reads CASSLGLSKVYEQYF.

By frequency, this clonotype is medium-sized (0.01 to 0.1%). The gene calls are TRBV28 and TRBJ2-3; TCRdb designates TRBD2, a call that cannot be tested without DNA. The germline CDR1 and CDR2 sequences are MDHEN and SYDVKM. The CDR3 extends over 14 amino acids. The CDR3 reads CASSFLAGTDTQYF.

This chain connects TRBV7-6 to TRBJ1-2; absent DNA, TCRdb's TRBD1 call cannot be checked. The CDR3 is 14 residues long. The germline V gene has CDR1 SGHVS and CDR2 FNYEAQ. The CDR3 sequence: CASSPAQGNYGYTF.

The V call is TRBV13, the J call TRBJ2-3; TCRdb gives TRBD1 as the D gene, but with no DNA this cannot be confirmed. The CDR3 sequence is 15 residues long. Germline V CDR1 and CDR2: PRHDT, FYEKMQ (reference sequence). CDR3 loop: CASSPPGISTDTQYF.

The rearrangement uses TRBV9 and TRBJ2-7; as DNA is missing, the TRBD2 call by TCRdb cannot be tested. CDR1 and CDR2 (germline): SGDLS, YYNGEE. The CDR3 totals 13 residues. The CDR3 sequence is CASSTLLGYEQYF.

In terms of frequency, this clonotype is medium-sized. The CDR3 protein is CASSLGQGAIVEAFF. This chain uses TRBV7-9 with TRBJ1-1; TCRdb outputs TRBD1, but without DNA this stays unchecked. The CDR3 consists of 15 residues. Per the germline V gene, CDR1 is SEHNR and CDR2 is FQNEAQ (reference sequence).

This clonotype is labeled medium-sized based on frequency. V gene TRBV6-5 combines with J gene TRBJ2-3; TCRdb's assignment of TRBD2 cannot be checked, as there is no DNA. Per the germline V gene, CDR1 is MNHEY and CDR2 is SVGAGI. The CDR3 consists of 17 residues. The CDR3: CASSSLSSGGPKDTQYF.

The CDR3 is CASSLRLAGINEQFF. V and J are TRBV28 and TRBJ2-1; checking the TCRdb D call of TRBD2 is not possible without DNA. Per germline, CDR1 MDHEN and CDR2 SYDVKM. The CDR3 has 15 residues. The complete variable domain, with remaining parts taken from reference TRBV28 and TRBJ2-1, reads DVKVTQSSRYLVKRTGEKVFLECVQDMDHENMFWYRQDPGLGLRLIYFSYDVKMKEKGDIPEGYSVSREKKERFSLILESASTNQTSMYLCASSLRLAGINEQFFGPGTRLTVL.

The J gene is TRBJ2-7, the V gene TRBV5-1; TCRdb picks TRBD1, but there is no DNA to check that call. Germline values: CDR1 SGHRS, CDR2 YFSETQ. CDR3 size: 14 residues. CDR3 region: CASDPPNRPHEQYF.

This rearrangement joins TRBV28 to TRBJ2-1. Germline assignment: CDR1 MDHEN and CDR2 SYDVKM. The CDR3 has 13 amino acids. The CDR3 spells CASSFRGYNEQFF.